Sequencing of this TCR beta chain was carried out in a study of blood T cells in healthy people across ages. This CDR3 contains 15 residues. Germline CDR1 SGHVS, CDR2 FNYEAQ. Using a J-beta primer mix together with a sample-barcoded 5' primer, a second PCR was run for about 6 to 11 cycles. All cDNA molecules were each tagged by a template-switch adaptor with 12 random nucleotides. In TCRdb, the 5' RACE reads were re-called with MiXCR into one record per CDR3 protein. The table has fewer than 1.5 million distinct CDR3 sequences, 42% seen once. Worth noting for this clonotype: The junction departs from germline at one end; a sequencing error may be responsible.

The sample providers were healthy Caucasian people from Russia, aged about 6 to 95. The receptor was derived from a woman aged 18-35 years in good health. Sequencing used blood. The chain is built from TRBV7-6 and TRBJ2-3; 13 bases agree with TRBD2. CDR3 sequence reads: CVSSPGLAGLGMQYF. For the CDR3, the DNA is TGTGTCAGCAGCCCGGGACTAGCGGGACTCGGGATGCAGTATTTT.